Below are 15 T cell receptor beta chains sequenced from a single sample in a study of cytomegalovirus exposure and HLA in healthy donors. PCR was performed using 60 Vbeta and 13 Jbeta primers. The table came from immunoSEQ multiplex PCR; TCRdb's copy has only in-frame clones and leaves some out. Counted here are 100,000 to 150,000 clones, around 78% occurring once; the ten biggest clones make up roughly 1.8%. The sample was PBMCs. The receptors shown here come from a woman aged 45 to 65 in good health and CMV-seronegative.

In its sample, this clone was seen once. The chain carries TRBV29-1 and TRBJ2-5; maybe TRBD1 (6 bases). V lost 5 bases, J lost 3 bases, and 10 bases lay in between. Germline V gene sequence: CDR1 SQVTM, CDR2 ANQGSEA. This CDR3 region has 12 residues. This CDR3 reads CSVLYREETQYF. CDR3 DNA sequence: TGCAGCGTTTTGTACAGGGAAGAGACCCAGTACTTC. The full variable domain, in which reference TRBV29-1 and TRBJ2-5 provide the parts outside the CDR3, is SAVISQKPSRDICQRGTSLTIQCQVDSQVTMMFWYRQQPGQSLTLIATANQGSEATYESGFVIDKFPISRPNLTFSTLTVSNMSPEDSSIYLCSVLYREETQYFGPGTRLLVL.

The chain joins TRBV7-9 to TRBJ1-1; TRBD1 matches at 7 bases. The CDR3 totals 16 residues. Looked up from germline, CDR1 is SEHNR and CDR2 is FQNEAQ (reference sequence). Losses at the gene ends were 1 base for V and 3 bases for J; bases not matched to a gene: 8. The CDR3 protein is CASSLGQGNKDTEAFF. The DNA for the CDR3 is TGTGCCAGCAGCTTAGGACAGGGTAATAAAGACACTGAAGCTTTCTTT.

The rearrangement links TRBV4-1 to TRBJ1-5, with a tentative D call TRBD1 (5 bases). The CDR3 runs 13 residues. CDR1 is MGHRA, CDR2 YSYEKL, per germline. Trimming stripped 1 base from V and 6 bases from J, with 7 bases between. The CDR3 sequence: CASSQGGGQPQHF. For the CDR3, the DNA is TGCGCCAGCAGCCAAGGGGGGGGTCAGCCCCAGCATTTT.

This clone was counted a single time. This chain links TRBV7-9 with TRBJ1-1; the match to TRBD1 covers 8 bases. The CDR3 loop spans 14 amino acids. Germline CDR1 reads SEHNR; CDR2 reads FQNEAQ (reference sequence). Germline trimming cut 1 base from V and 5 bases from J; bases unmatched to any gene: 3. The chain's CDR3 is CASSLGRGRTEAFF. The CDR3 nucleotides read TGTGCCAGCAGCTTAGGCAGGGGGCGAACTGAAGCTTTCTTT.

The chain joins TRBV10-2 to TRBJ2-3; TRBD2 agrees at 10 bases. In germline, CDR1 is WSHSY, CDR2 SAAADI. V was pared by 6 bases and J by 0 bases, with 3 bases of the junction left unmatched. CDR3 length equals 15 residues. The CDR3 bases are TGCGCCAGCAGCCAGACTAGCGGGAGCACAGATACGCAGTATTTT. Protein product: CASSQTSGSTDTQYF.

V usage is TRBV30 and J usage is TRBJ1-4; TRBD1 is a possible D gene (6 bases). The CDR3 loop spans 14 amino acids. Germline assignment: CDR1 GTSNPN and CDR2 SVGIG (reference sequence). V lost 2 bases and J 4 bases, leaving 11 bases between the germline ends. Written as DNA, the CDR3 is TGTGCCTGGAGTCCGGGACAATTTAATGAAAAACTGTTTTTT. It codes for CAWSPGQFNEKLFF.

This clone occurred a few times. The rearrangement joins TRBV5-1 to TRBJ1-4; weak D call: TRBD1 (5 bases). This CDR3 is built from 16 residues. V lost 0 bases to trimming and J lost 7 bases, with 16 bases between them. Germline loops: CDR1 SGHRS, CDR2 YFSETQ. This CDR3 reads CASSLGLQGGGEKLFF. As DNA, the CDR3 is TGCGCCAGCAGCTTGGGCCTCCAGGGTGGTGGTGAAAAACTGTTTTTT.

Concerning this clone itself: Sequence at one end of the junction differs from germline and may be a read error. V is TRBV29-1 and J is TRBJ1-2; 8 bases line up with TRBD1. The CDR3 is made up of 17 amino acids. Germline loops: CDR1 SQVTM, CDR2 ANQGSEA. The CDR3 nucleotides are TGCAGCGTTGAAGATTTGAGACAGGGGAGTTCTAACTATGGCTACCCCTTC. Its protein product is CSVEDLRQGSSNYGYPF.

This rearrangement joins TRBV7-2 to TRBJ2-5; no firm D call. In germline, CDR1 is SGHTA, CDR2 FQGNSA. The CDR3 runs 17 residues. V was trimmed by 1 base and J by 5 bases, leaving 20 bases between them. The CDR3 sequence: CASSLEPFGGVRETQYF. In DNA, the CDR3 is TGTGCCAGCAGCTTAGAACCGTTTGGCGGAGTCCGGGAGACCCAGTACTTC.

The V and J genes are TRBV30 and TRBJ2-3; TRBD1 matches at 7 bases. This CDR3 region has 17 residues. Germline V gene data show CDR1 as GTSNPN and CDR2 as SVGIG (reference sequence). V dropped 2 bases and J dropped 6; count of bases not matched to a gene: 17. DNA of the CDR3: TGTGCCTGGAGTTCTCTTCGGACAGGCTTTAGAGTGGATACGCAGTATTTT. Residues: CAWSSLRTGFRVDTQYF. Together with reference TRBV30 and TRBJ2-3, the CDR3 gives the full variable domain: SQTIHQWPATLVQPVGSPLSLECTVEGTSNPNLYWYRQAAGRGLQLLFYSVGIGQISSEVPQNLSASRPQDRQFILSSKKLLLSDSGFYLCAWSSLRTGFRVDTQYFGPGTRLTVL.

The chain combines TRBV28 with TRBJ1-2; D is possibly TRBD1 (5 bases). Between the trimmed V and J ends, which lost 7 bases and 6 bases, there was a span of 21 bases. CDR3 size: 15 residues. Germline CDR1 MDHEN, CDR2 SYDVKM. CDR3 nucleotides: TGTGCCAGCACCTTCGCCCCGACAGAATTCAATGGCTACACCTTC. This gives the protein CASTFAPTEFNGYTF.

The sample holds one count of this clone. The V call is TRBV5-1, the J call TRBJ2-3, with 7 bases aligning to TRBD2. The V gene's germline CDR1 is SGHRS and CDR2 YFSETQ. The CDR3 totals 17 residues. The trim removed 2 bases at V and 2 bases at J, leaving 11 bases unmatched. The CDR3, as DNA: TGCGCCAGCAGCTTAGAGCCTATTAGCGGGCTCACAGATACGCAGTATTTT. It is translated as CASSLEPISGLTDTQYF. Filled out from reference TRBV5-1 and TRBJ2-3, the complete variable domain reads KAGVTQTPRYLIKTRGQQVTLSCSPISGHRSVSWYQQTPGQGLQFLFEYFSETQRNKGNFPGRFSGRQFSNSRSEMNVSTLELGDSALYLCASSLEPISGLTDTQYFGPGTRLTVL.

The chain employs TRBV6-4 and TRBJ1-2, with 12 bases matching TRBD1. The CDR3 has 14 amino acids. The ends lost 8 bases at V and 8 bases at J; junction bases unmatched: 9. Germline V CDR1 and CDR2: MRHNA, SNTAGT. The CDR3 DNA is TGTGCCAGCCGGGGACAGGGGGCTGAAGGCGGCTACACCTTC. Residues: CASRGQGAEGGYTF.

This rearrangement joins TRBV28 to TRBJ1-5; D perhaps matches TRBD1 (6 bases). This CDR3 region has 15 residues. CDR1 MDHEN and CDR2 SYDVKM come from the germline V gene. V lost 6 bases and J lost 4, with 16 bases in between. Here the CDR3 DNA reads TGTGCCAGCAGCTTAGGGGGACAACAAAATCAGCCCCAGCATTTT. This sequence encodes CASSLGGQQNQPQHF.

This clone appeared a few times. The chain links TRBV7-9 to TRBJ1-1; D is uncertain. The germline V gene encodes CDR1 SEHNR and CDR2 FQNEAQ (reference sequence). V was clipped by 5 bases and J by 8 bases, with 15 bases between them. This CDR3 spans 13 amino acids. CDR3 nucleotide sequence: TGTGCCAGCAGCGCCCGGGTCCCTCGAGAAGCTTTCTTT. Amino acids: CASSARVPREAFF.